The 25 T cell receptor beta chains below all came from one sample that was sequenced in a study of CD8 T cells in Susac syndrome. Random hexamers served to reverse transcribe roughly 0.5 to 1 ug RNA. TCRdb reprocessed the immunoSEQ multiplex PCR reads via MiXCR and lists one record per CDR3 protein. The table includes some 100,000 distinct CDR3 sequences, around nine tenths detected once. Sequenced input: CD4+ T cells from PBMCs. These receptors were obtained from a human donor in good health.

The chain is built from TRBV2 and TRBJ1-2, with D uncertain. Trimming stripped 2 bases from V and 2 bases from J, with 9 bases between. The germline V gene has CDR1 SNHLY and CDR2 FYNNEI. The CDR3 runs to 14 residues. The CDR3 nucleotides read TGTGCCAGCAGTGAAAGAATCGGGAACTATGGCTACACCTTC. Translation gives CASSERIGNYGYTF.

The genes are TRBV27 and TRBJ1-1, with 8 bases fitting TRBD1. The CDR3 has 13 residues. With V trimmed by 2 bases and J by 8 bases, 4 bases remained unmatched. In germline, CDR1 is MNHEY, CDR2 SMNVEV (reference sequence). CDR3 protein: CASSLHTGGEAFF. For the CDR3, the DNA is TGTGCCAGCAGTTTACATACAGGGGGAGAAGCTTTCTTT.

The chain links TRBV7-9 to TRBJ1-1, with 9 bases fitting TRBD1. The CDR3 is 15 amino acids. Trimming cost V 3 bases and J 1 base; bases outside gene matches: 3. From germline, CDR1 is SEHNR and CDR2 FQNEAQ (reference sequence). CDR3 bases: TGTGCCAGCAGCTTTGGACAGGGGCAGAACACTGAAGCTTTCTTT. Its protein product is CASSFGQGQNTEAFF.

The table lists this clonotype with a count of one. V gene TRBV5-1 combines with J gene TRBJ2-1; 8 positions match TRBD2. Looked up from germline, CDR1 is SGHRS and CDR2 is YFSETQ. There are 18 residues in the CDR3. The V and J ends lost 1 base and 2 bases, in that order; junction bases with no gene match: 11. The CDR3 is CASSLLPLAGRTYNEQFF. CDR3 bases: TGCGCCAGCAGCTTGTTACCATTAGCGGGAAGAACCTACAATGAGCAGTTCTTC.

In this sample, this clonotype turned up once. This rearrangement joins TRBV5-1 to TRBJ2-5; D ambiguous. The CDR3 has 14 residues. Germline-derived CDR1 and CDR2 are SGHRS and YFSETQ. Trimming cost V 1 base and J 5 bases, with 12 bases left between them. For the CDR3, the DNA is TGCGCCAGCAGCTTGTCCGTGGCGGCGGAGACCCAGTACTTC. This translates into CASSLSVAAETQYF.

This chain connects TRBV4-2 to TRBJ2-2; D gene uncertain. The V end was cut by 0 bases, the J end by 5 bases, with 7 bases between. There are 14 residues in the CDR3. Germline V gives CDR1 LGHNA, CDR2 YNFKEQ. DNA of the CDR3: TGTGCCAGCAGCCAAGACCCAGCTACCGGGGAGCTGTTTTTT. It encodes CASSQDPATGELFF.

This chain uses TRBV7-2 with TRBJ2-1; no reliable D call. The CDR3 has 13 amino acids. Germline V gene sequence: CDR1 SGHTA, CDR2 FQGNSA. V was trimmed by 5 bases and J by 3 bases, leaving 8 bases between them. The CDR3 sequence: CASSRTDYNEQFF. The CDR3 DNA is TGTGCCAGCAGCAGGACGGACTACAATGAGCAGTTCTTC.

The genes are TRBV7-9 and TRBJ2-7; D call uncertain. There are 15 residues in the CDR3. Trimming stripped 5 bases from V and 0 bases from J, with 14 bases between. Germline V lookup: CDR1 SEHNR, CDR2 FQNEAQ (reference sequence). The CDR3 here is CASSPSSRSSYEQYF. For the CDR3, the DNA is TGTGCCAGCAGCCCAAGTAGTAGGAGCTCCTACGAGCAGTACTTC.

The chain uses TRBV3-1 and TRBJ1-1; 7 bases match TRBD1. The CDR3 is 15 residues long. The germline CDR1 and CDR2 sequences are LGHDT and YNNKEL (reference sequence). J gave up 1 base and V 3 bases, and 5 bases lay outside the gene matches. This CDR3 reads CASSHTGTENTEAFF. In nucleotides, the CDR3 is TGTGCCAGCAGCCATACCGGGACAGAGAACACTGAAGCTTTCTTT.

The chain links TRBV5-1 to TRBJ2-2; TRBD1 matches 9 bases. V lost 3 bases, J lost 7 bases, and 4 bases stayed unmatched. The CDR3 is 14 amino acids. Germline V gene lookup returns CDR1 SGHRS and CDR2 YFSETQ. CDR3 sequence reads: CASSSGTGNGELFF. The DNA for the CDR3 is TGCGCCAGCAGCTCCGGGACAGGGAACGGGGAGCTGTTTTTT.

V and J are TRBV5-1 and TRBJ2-5; D uncertain. CDR3 size: 13 residues. The V end was cut by 1 base, the J end by 1 base, with 5 bases between. From germline, CDR1 is SGHRS and CDR2 YFSETQ. CDR3 loop: CASSLSSQETQYF. The CDR3 DNA is TGCGCCAGCAGCTTGTCCAGCCAAGAGACCCAGTACTTC.

J is TRBJ2-7 and V is TRBV29-1; D unclear. The V gene lost 6 bases and the J gene lost 7 bases, with 10 bases spanning the gap. The CDR3 covers 10 residues. Germline V gene lookup returns CDR1 SQVTM and CDR2 ANQGSEA. The CDR3 spells CSVLSVEQYF. As DNA, the CDR3 is TGCAGCGTCCTATCGGTAGAGCAGTACTTC.

This clonotype was seen a single time. The J gene is TRBJ2-2, the V gene TRBV5-8; D is unclear. CDR1 SGHTS and CDR2 YDEGEE come from the germline V gene. The V end lost 0 bases, the J end lost 0 bases, and 9 bases lay between the germline ends. The CDR3 contains 16 residues. CDR3: CASSLAQTANTGELFF. The CDR3, as DNA: TGTGCCAGCAGCTTGGCCCAGACGGCGAACACCGGGGAGCTGTTTTTT.

The chain carries TRBV12-3 or TRBV12-4 and TRBJ2-3, with D perhaps matching TRBD2 (6 bases). The CDR3 covers 17 residues. V dropped 0 bases and J dropped 1 base, with 14 bases sitting between them. CDR3: CASSLAYGEEGTDTQYF. The CDR3 nucleotides are TGTGCCAGCAGTTTAGCGTATGGGGAGGAAGGCACAGATACGCAGTATTTT.

The rearrangement uses TRBV11-2 and TRBJ2-1; a possible D gene is TRBD2 (6 bases). The length of the CDR3 is 17 residues. Trimming shortened V by 1 base and J by 3 bases, and 16 bases separated the two germline ends. Germline CDR1 is SGHAT and CDR2 is FQNNGV. The DNA of the CDR3 is TGTGCCAGCAGCTTAGGGATCGGCGGGATGGGCTACAATGAGCAGTTCTTC. Translated, it gives CASSLGIGGMGYNEQFF.

The chain has TRBV7-8 and TRBJ2-7, with 13 bases matching TRBD2. CDR3 size: 20 residues. V lost 5 bases and J lost 0; bases outside the gene matches: 16. Per germline, CDR1 SGHVS and CDR2 FQNEAQ. Here the CDR3 DNA reads TGTGCCAGCAGCCGTAAAGGGGGGACTAGCGGGGTAACAAGCTCCTACGAGCAGTACTTC. Amino acid sequence: CASSRKGGTSGVTSSYEQYF.

This chain joins TRBV7-3 and TRBJ2-3; TRBD2 matches at 9 bases. Germline CDR1 is SGHTA and CDR2 is FQGTGA. The CDR3 runs to 16 residues. Trimming removed 5 bases from V and 4 bases from J; junction bases left unmatched: 10. CDR3 coding DNA: TGTGCCAGCAGCCCCAAGGGGCGGGAGGGCGCAGATACGCAGTATTTT. Translating it yields CASSPKGREGADTQYF.

The CDR3 bases are TGTGCCAGCAGCCAAGACGGGGGGATCGGATACTTC. Translation gives CASSQDGGIGYF. The chain recombines TRBV3-1 with TRBJ2-7; 7 positions agree with TRBD2. The V gene's germline CDR1 is LGHDT and CDR2 YNNKEL (reference sequence). J gave up 13 bases and V 0 bases, and 6 bases lay outside the gene matches. This CDR3 is built from 12 residues.

The chain combines TRBV10-3 with TRBJ1-2; perhaps TRBD1 as D (6 bases). V gave up 1 base and J gave up 7 bases, with 13 bases separating them. This CDR3 region has 14 residues. In germline, CDR1 is ENHRY, CDR2 SYGVKD. For the CDR3, the DNA is TGTGCCATCAGTGAGTGGGGGGGCGAGGCTGGCTACACCTTC. Encoded protein: CAISEWGGEAGYTF.

This clonotype was recorded only once. The V call is TRBV5-1, the J call TRBJ2-3, with D possibly matching TRBD2 (5 bases). The CDR3 has 16 residues. The V end was cut by 2 bases, the J end by 6 bases, with 19 bases between. Germline assignment: CDR1 SGHRS and CDR2 YFSETQ. The CDR3 is CASSFKALGVGDTQYF. CDR3 DNA sequence: TGCGCCAGCAGCTTTAAGGCCCTCGGGGTTGGGGATACGCAGTATTTT.

This chain uses TRBV14 with TRBJ2-4; weak D call: TRBD1 (6 bases). The V and J ends lost 2 bases and 0 bases respectively, with 14 bases between them. The CDR3 consists of 17 residues. Germline CDR1 and CDR2: SGHDN and FVKESK. The CDR3 coding sequence is TGTGCCAGCAGCCAATTGGACAGTAATATAGCCAAAAACATTCAGTACTTC. It codes for CASSQLDSNIAKNIQYF.

This clonotype was seen only once. The chain carries TRBV7-9 and TRBJ2-4; 8 bases map to TRBD2. This CDR3 contains 14 residues. The germline V gene encodes CDR1 SEHNR and CDR2 FQNEAQ (reference sequence). V lost 3 bases to trimming and J lost 8 bases; unmatched junction nucleotides: 6. The CDR3 DNA sequence: TGTGCCAGCAGCTTGGGACTAGATATGGACATTCAGTACTTC. Translation gives CASSLGLDMDIQYF.

The CDR3: CASSLDHQRGRRDTQYF. The CDR3 DNA reads as TGTGCCAGCAGCTTAGATCATCAGCGGGGGAGGAGAGATACGCAGTATTTT. The chain recombines TRBV7-2 with TRBJ2-3, with 8 bases lining up with TRBD2. J was trimmed by 5 bases and V by 1 base; bases with no gene match: 11. The CDR3 is made up of 17 amino acids. Germline V gene sequence: CDR1 SGHTA, CDR2 FQGNSA.

This clonotype was recorded only once. The J gene is TRBJ1-6, the V gene TRBV6-2 or TRBV6-3; D is possibly TRBD1 (5 bases). The CDR3 is 15 residues long. The germline V gene has CDR1 MNHEY and CDR2 SVGEGT. V shed 6 bases and J shed 3 bases, with 12 bases lying between them. CDR3 sequence: CASRRDRDYNSPLHF. The CDR3 DNA is TGTGCCAGCAGAAGGGACCGGGACTATAATTCACCCCTCCACTTT.

V gene TRBV6-5 combines with J gene TRBJ2-4; tentatively, D is TRBD1 (6 bases). The length of the CDR3 is 16 residues. Germline CDR1 MNHEY, CDR2 SVGAGI. V lost 0 bases, J lost 3 bases, and 12 bases lay in between. CDR3 sequence: CASSYSSGVGKNIQYF. For the CDR3, the DNA is TGTGCCAGCAGTTACTCGTCAGGGGTCGGCAAAAACATTCAGTACTTC.